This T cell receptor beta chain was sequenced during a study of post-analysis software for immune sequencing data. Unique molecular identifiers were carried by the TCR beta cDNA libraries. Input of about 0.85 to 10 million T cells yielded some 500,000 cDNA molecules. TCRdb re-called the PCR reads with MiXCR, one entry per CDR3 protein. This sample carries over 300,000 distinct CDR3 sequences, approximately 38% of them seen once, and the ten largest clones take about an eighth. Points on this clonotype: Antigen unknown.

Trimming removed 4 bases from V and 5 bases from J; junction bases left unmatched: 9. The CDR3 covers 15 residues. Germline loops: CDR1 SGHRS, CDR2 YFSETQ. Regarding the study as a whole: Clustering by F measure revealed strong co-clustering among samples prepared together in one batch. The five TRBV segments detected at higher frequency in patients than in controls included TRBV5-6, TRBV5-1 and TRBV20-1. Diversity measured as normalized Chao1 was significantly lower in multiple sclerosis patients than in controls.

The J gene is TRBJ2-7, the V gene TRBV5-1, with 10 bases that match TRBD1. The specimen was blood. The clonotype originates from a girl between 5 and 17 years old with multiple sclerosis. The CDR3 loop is CASSPRDRGGNEQYF. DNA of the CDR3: TGCGCCAGCAGCCCGAGGGACAGGGGAGGTAACGAGCAGTACTTC.